This entry lists 14 T cell receptor beta chains sequenced from one sample in a study of identical twins (dated by TCRdb to about 2016). The receptor library was made with 5' RACE. Sequencing instrument: Illumina HiSeq 2000. TCRdb trimmed public reads at Q25 via fastp, called clones via MiXCR and kept in-frame beta chains. One record per CDR3 amino acid sequence lists the most common genes and DNA. Recorded for this sample are about 520,000 distinct CDR3 sequences; roughly 21% of them occurred a single time. Of the sample, under 0.95% is held by the ten largest clones. These data are also associated with another study on T cells expressing NK-cell markers.

The material sequenced was CD4+ T cells sorted from blood. These receptors were collected from a woman younger than 30 in good health.

This clonotype was seen more than once but under ten times. The rearrangement links TRBV10-3 to TRBJ2-2, with TRBD2 matching over 12 bases. V dropped 0 bases and J dropped 6; count of bases not matched to a gene: 11. CDR1 ENHRY and CDR2 SYGVKD come from the germline V gene. This CDR3 spans 19 amino acids. CDR3 sequence reads: CAISESRGRLAGGPGELFF. The CDR3 DNA is TGTGCCATCAGTGAGTCAAGAGGAAGGCTAGCGGGAGGGCCCGGGGAGCTGTTTTTT.

This chain joins TRBV6-5 and TRBJ1-1, with 11 bases lining up with TRBD1. Germline CDR1 is MNHEY and CDR2 is SVGAGI. V shed 2 bases, J shed 10 bases, and the junction held 6 bases outside the gene matches. The CDR3 is 14 amino acids. CDR3: CASSYRTGGTGAFF. The CDR3 nucleotides are TGTGCCAGCAGTTACAGGACAGGGGGCACAGGAGCTTTCTTT.

The chain is built from TRBV20-1 and TRBJ2-7; 7 nucleotides align to TRBD2. The CDR3 spans 12 residues. Germline V CDR1 and CDR2: DFQATT, SNEGSKA (reference sequence). V lost 7 bases, J lost 5 bases, and 8 bases stayed unmatched. The CDR3 DNA sequence: TGCAGTGGGAGCGGGGATAGCGACGAGCAGTACTTC. Translated: CSGSGDSDEQYF.

This clonotype was seen more than once but under ten times. The V call is TRBV4-3, the J call TRBJ1-3; D perhaps matches TRBD1 (5 bases). Trimming pared 3 bases from V and 6 bases from J, leaving 15 bases between. CDR1 is LGHNA, CDR2 YSLEER, per germline. The CDR3 length is 15 residues. Here the CDR3 reads CASSHLTELSNTIYF. The CDR3, as DNA: TGCGCCAGCAGCCACCTGACAGAGCTCTCAAACACCATATATTTT.

This clonotype was recorded only once. This chain links TRBV30 with TRBJ2-5; 12 bases agree with TRBD2. Looked up from germline, CDR1 is GTSNPN and CDR2 is SVGIG (reference sequence). The CDR3 is made up of 15 amino acids. The J segment lost 4 bases and the V segment lost 2 bases, leaving 5 bases of the junction unmatched. CDR3 sequence (DNA): TGTGCCTGGAGTCAAGGACTAGCGGGAATAGAGACCCAGTACTTC. It encodes CAWSQGLAGIETQYF. Complete variable domain (other parts from reference TRBV30 and TRBJ2-5): SQTIHQWPATLVQPVGSPLSLECTVEGTSNPNLYWYRQAAGRGLQLLFYSVGIGQISSEVPQNLSASRPQDRQFILSSKKLLLSDSGFYLCAWSQGLAGIETQYFGPGTRLLVL.

This clonotype was detected only once. The chain recombines TRBV5-1 with TRBJ2-6; 7 nucleotides align to TRBD1. J lost 3 bases, V lost 3 bases, and 3 bases had no gene match. Germline V gives CDR1 SGHRS, CDR2 YFSETQ. The CDR3 has 15 residues. The CDR3 region is CASSWDSYGANVLTF. For the CDR3, the DNA is TGCGCCAGCAGCTGGGACAGTTATGGGGCCAACGTCCTGACTTTC. The full variable domain, with the rest looked up from reference TRBV5-1 and TRBJ2-6, is KAGVTQTPRYLIKTRGQQVTLSCSPISGHRSVSWYQQTPGQGLQFLFEYFSETQRNKGNFPGRFSGRQFSNSRSEMNVSTLELGDSALYLCASSWDSYGANVLTFGAGSRLTVL.

The rearrangement uses TRBV12-3 or TRBV12-4 and TRBJ2-1, with 7 nucleotides matching TRBD2. The CDR3 length is 14 residues. The V segment lost 3 bases and the J segment 3 bases; nucleotides outside the gene matches: 2. The CDR3 DNA reads TGTGCCAGCAGTTTTCGGGGGGTCTACAATGAGCAGTTCTTC. Its translation is CASSFRGVYNEQFF.

The rearrangement uses TRBV9 and TRBJ2-5; D uncertain. This CDR3 has 13 amino acids. The germline CDR1 and CDR2 sequences are SGDLS and YYNGEE. V was shortened by 2 bases and J by 4 bases, with 9 bases between the two germline ends. CDR3 protein: CASSVRVGETQYF. The DNA for the CDR3 is TGTGCCAGCAGCGTTCGGGTAGGAGAGACCCAGTACTTC.

The sample holds many counts of this clonotype. This chain uses TRBV12-3 or TRBV12-4 with TRBJ1-6; D gene ambiguous. Trimming removed 6 bases at V and 9 bases at J, with 15 bases between. The CDR3 sequence is 14 residues long. The chain's CDR3 is CASRGREGSSPLHF. In DNA form, the CDR3 reads TGTGCCAGCAGAGGAAGGGAGGGTAGTTCACCCCTCCACTTT.

The V and J genes are TRBV11-2 and TRBJ2-1, with a possible D match to TRBD2 (6 bases). CDR3 length equals 11 residues. The germline V gene has CDR1 SGHAT and CDR2 FQNNGV. Trimming removed 8 bases from V and 7 bases from J, with 9 bases in between. The CDR3 sequence: CASGRINEQFF. For the CDR3, the DNA is TGTGCCAGCGGGAGGATTAATGAGCAGTTCTTC.

The genes are TRBV4-3 and TRBJ2-3, with 8 positions matching TRBD2. The length of the CDR3 is 16 residues. CDR1 and CDR2 (germline): LGHNA, YSLEER. The V gene end was trimmed by 4 bases and the J gene end by 5 bases; junction bases not matched to a gene: 11. The CDR3 DNA is TGCGCCAGCAGCCGTTCGAGGCGGGAGGTGGTAGATACGCAGTATTTT. This gives the protein CASSRSRREVVDTQYF.

This clonotype was recorded a few times. The genes are TRBV20-1 and TRBJ2-1; 7 positions agree with TRBD1. The germline CDR1 and CDR2 sequences are DFQATT and SNEGSKA (reference sequence). Trimming at V came to 7 bases and at J to 5 bases, leaving 8 bases not matched to a gene. The CDR3 has 13 residues. The CDR3 here is CSGCRDRNNEQFF. The DNA of the CDR3 is TGCAGTGGGTGTAGGGACAGAAACAATGAGCAGTTCTTC.

The table lists this clonotype with a few counts. The CDR3, as DNA: TGCAGTGCTAGAGTGCCAGCGGGTGATGAGCAGTTCTTC. Protein: CSARVPAGDEQFF. This chain joins TRBV20-1 and TRBJ2-1, with D maybe TRBD2 (6 bases). Germline CDR1 and CDR2: DFQATT and SNEGSKA (reference sequence). The CDR3 loop spans 13 amino acids. Trimming cost V 1 base and J 8 bases, with 12 bases left between them.

This clonotype was counted ten times or more. This chain links TRBV12-3 or TRBV12-4 with TRBJ1-2; TRBD1 is a possible D gene (6 bases). Trimming stripped 5 bases from V and 7 bases from J, with 14 bases between. This CDR3 is built from 13 residues. CDR3 sequence (DNA): TGTGCCAGCAGTGTCCAGGGGAAGGCTGGCTACACCTTC. Encoded protein: CASSVQGKAGYTF.